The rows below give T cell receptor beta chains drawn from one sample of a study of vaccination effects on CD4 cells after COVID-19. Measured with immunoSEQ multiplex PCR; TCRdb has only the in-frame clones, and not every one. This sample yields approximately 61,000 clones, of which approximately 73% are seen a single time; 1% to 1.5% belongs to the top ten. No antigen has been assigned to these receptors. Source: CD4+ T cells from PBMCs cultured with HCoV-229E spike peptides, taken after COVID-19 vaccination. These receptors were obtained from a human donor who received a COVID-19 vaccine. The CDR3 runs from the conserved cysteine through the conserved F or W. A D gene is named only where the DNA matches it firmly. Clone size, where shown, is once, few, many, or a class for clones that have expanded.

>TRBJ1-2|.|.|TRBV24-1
TGTGCCACCAGTGATCCCCAAACAGGGTTCGGTGCTAACTATGGCTACACCTTC
CATSDPQTGFGANYGYTF
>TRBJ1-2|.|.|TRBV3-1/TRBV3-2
TGTGCCAGCAGCCAAGAGTATGAGTTAGGGAACTATGGCTACACCTTC
CASSQEYELGNYGYTF
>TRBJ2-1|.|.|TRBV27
TGTGCCAGCAGTTCGGTCCGGGGCGGCTCCTACAATGAGCAGTTCTTC
CASSSVRGGSYNEQFF
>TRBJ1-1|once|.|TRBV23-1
TGCGCCAAGAAGGAGGGAAGGGGAACTGAAGCTTTCTTT
CAKKEGRGTEAFF
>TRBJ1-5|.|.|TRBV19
TGTGCCAGTAGGTCCGAAACAGGGATCGGGCAGCCCCAGCATTTT
CASRSETGIGQPQHF
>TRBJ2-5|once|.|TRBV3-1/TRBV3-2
TGTGCCAGCAGCCGAGGACTGAACGTCGGGTCCCAGTACTTC
CASSRGLNVGSQYF
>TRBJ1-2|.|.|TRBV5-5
TGTGCCAGCAGCAAGTCGACAGGAGACTATGGCTACACCTTC
CASSKSTGDYGYTF
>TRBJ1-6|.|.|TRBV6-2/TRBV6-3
TGTGCCAGCAGTGCCGGGACACTTAATTCACCCCTCCACTTT
CASSAGTLNSPLHF
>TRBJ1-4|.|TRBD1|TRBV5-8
TGTGCCAGCAGCGTTCGACAGGGGGCTAATGAAAAACTGTTTTTT
CASSVRQGANEKLFF
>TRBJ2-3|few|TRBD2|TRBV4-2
TGTGCCAGCAGCCAAGAACTAGCGGGGTTCACAGATACGCAGTATTTT
CASSQELAGFTDTQYF
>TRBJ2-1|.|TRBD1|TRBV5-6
TGTGCCAGCAGCGTCCGGGACAGGGGGTACAATGAGCAGTTCTTC
CASSVRDRGYNEQFF
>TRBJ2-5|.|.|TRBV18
TGTGCCAGCTCACGCTCATGGACAGAGACCCAGTACTTC
CASSRSWTETQYF
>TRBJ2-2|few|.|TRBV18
TGTGCCAGCTCACCACGGTCGGCGAACACCGGGGAGCTGTTTTTT
CASSPRSANTGELFF
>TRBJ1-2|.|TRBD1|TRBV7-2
TGTGCCAGCAGCCCGACAGGGTCCTTCTATGGCTACACCTTC
CASSPTGSFYGYTF
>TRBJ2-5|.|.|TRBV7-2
TGTGCCAGCAGCTTCTTGGAGACCCAGTACTTC
CASSFLETQYF
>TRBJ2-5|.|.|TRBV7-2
TGTGCCAGCAGCTTGTGGAGGGGGGGCCTGGAGACCCAGTACTTC
CASSLWRGGLETQYF
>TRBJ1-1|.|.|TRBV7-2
TGTGCCAGCAGCGCCAGGACAGCGAGCGAGACTTTCTTT
CASSARTASETFF
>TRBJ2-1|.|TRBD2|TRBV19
TGTGCCAGTAGCCTACTAGCGGGGGGGATTGGCAATGAGCAGTTCTTC
CASSLLAGGIGNEQFF
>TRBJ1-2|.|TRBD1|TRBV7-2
TGTGCCAGCAGCCAATTCGGGACAGTCAACTATGGCTACACCTTC
CASSQFGTVNYGYTF
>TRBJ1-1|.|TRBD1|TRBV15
TGTGCCACCAGCAGACCAGGGGGGGCGAACACTGAAGCTTTCTTT
CATSRPGGANTEAFF
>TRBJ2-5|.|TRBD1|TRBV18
TGTGCCAGCTCACCCATTGGACAGGGGCAAGAGACCCAGTACTTC
CASSPIGQGQETQYF
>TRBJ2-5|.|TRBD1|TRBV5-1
TGCGCCAGCAGCTTGTCGACAGGGACACTTGAGACCCAGTACTTC
CASSLSTGTLETQYF
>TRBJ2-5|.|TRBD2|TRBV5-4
TGTGCCAGCAGCTCAGGGACTAGCGGGGGAATCGTTCGCGAGACCCAGTACTTC
CASSSGTSGGIVRETQYF
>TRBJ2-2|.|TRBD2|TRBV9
TGTGCCAGCAGGCCAACTAGCGGGGCCCTCGGCGGGGAGCTGTTTTTT
CASRPTSGALGGELFF
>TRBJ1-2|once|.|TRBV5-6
TGTGCCAGCAGCTTGTCCGGGACGGTTAACTATGGCTACACCTTC
CASSLSGTVNYGYTF
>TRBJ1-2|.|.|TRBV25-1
TGTGCCAGCGGCGACATCGATGGCTACACCTTC
CASGDIDGYTF
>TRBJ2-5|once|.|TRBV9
TGTGCCAGCAGCGTGACTTCCACGGGGGGCGGGAGAGAGACCCAGTACTTC
CASSVTSTGGGRETQYF
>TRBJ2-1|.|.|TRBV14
TGTGCCAGCAGTCGTCTCGGGACCCAAGGAGGCAATGAGCAGTTCTTC
CASSRLGTQGGNEQFF
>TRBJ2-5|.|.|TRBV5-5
TGTGCCAGCAGCTTGGTGGCAGGGATAGAGACCCAGTACTTC
CASSLVAGIETQYF
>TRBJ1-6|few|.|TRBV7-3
TGTGCCAGCAGCCCAGGACCGTTTAATTCACCCCTCCACTTT
CASSPGPFNSPLHF
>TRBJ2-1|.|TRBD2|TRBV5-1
TGCGCCAGCAGCTTGGAACTAGCGGGGGCCAATGAGCAGTTCTTC
CASSLELAGANEQFF